Below, 11 T cell receptor beta chains from the same sample are listed, as sequenced in a study of HIV-infected children after antiretroviral therapy interruption. The TCR library was built from RNA with a 3' RACE protocol and unique molecular identifiers. TCRdb passed the 3' RACE reads through MiXCR, listing each CDR3 protein once. Among fewer than 45,000 distinct CDR3 sequences listed, approximately 7% were seen once. Treatment here: PENTA 11 planned treatment interruption arm or continuous ART arm. The source was CD45RA+ CD4+ T cells from PBMCs, pooled from several time points, collected from a donor given antiretroviral therapy, either interrupted or continuous. The subset: naive CD4+ CD45RA+ CD45RO- T cells. All receptors come from a pool of human donors with HIV.

The gene calls are TRBV6-7 and TRBJ1-1; no reliable D call. TRBV6-7 is known as an ORF, though its function is uncertain. Trimming took 2 bases from V and 11 from J, leaving 6 bases between them. The CDR3 is 10 amino acids. The CDR3 DNA sequence: TGTGCCAGCAGTTACCCCGGGGCTTTCTTT. Amino acids: CASSYPGAFF.

This clonotype has only a few counts. CDR3 amino acids: CAISEYTDGEQYF. CDR3 coding DNA: TGTGCCATCAGTGAGTACACAGATGGCGAGCAGTACTTC. The rearrangement links TRBV10-3 to TRBJ2-7; D is undetermined. The CDR3 covers 13 residues. Germline V lookup: CDR1 ENHRY, CDR2 SYGVKD. V gave up 1 base and J gave up 6 bases, with 10 bases separating them.

The V call is TRBV11-2, the J call TRBJ2-6; D unclear. This CDR3 comprises 16 residues. CDR1 is SGHAT, CDR2 FQNNGV, per germline. Deletions cut 6 bases from V and 0 bases from J, with 12 bases between. In DNA form, the CDR3 reads TGTGCCAGCAGAAAAATAAGGGTCTCTGGGGCCAACGTCCTGACTTTC. Protein: CASRKIRVSGANVLTF.

This clonotype was counted only a few times. V usage is TRBV7-2 and J usage is TRBJ1-1; a weak D match, TRBD1 (6 bases). Between the trimmed V and J ends, which lost 5 bases and 3 bases, there was a span of 13 bases. There are 14 residues in the CDR3. The germline gives CDR1 SGHTA, CDR2 FQGNSA. The CDR3 loop reads CASSPRQVHTEAFF. The CDR3 DNA follows: TGTGCCAGCAGCCCCCGACAGGTTCACACTGAAGCTTTCTTT.

J is TRBJ1-2 and V is TRBV4-1, with D perhaps TRBD1 (6 bases). Per the germline V gene, CDR1 is MGHRA and CDR2 is YSYEKL. Trimming took 2 bases from V and 8 from J, leaving 15 bases between them. The CDR3 is 14 residues long. CDR3 DNA sequence: TGCGCCAGCAGCCAACTGGGGGCCGGGAAAGGCTACACCTTC. It yields the protein CASSQLGAGKGYTF.

V is TRBV5-1 and J is TRBJ2-5; TRBD2 matches at 11 bases. The CDR3 is 16 residues long. With 3 bases clipped from V and 0 bases from J, the junction kept 4 bases outside the gene matches. The V gene's germline CDR1 is SGHRS and CDR2 YFSETQ. The CDR3 nucleotides read TGCGCCAGCAGCTCGATACTAGCGGGGGACCAAGAGACCCAGTACTTC. Its translation: CASSSILAGDQETQYF. Combining the CDR3 with reference TRBV5-1 and TRBJ2-5 gives the whole variable domain KAGVTQTPRYLIKTRGQQVTLSCSPISGHRSVSWYQQTPGQGLQFLFEYFSETQRNKGNFPGRFSGRQFSNSRSEMNVSTLELGDSALYLCASSSILAGDQETQYFGPGTRLLVL.

There are many counts of this clonotype. The chain recombines TRBV6-5 with TRBJ2-2; 10 nucleotides line up with TRBD1. Germline CDR1 reads MNHEY; CDR2 reads SVGAGI. This CDR3 has 17 residues. V trimming: 5 bases; J trimming: 3 bases; junction bases outside the gene matches: 9. The CDR3 bases are TGTGCCAGCAGTGCAAATCGGGACAGGGGACACACCGGGGAGCTGTTTTTT. It codes for CASSANRDRGHTGELFF.

At least ten counts were recorded for this clonotype. V usage is TRBV4-1 and J usage is TRBJ1-4, with 8 bases aligning to TRBD1. The trim removed 4 bases at V and 6 bases at J, leaving 7 bases unmatched. In germline, CDR1 is MGHRA, CDR2 YSYEKL. This CDR3 has 15 amino acids. DNA for the CDR3: TGCGCCAGCAGCCTTTCCGGGACAGGAGATGAAAAACTGTTTTTT. It codes for CASSLSGTGDEKLFF.

This clonotype appeared a single time. V usage is TRBV4-1 and J usage is TRBJ2-7, with 12 bases fitting TRBD2. Germline-derived CDR1 and CDR2 are MGHRA and YSYEKL. This CDR3 comprises 15 residues. The junction had 7 bases not matched to a gene; V was cut back by 3 bases and J by 7 bases. CDR3 protein: CASSHPLAGGAEQYF. The CDR3 DNA is TGCGCCAGCAGCCATCCCCTAGCGGGAGGGGCGGAGCAGTACTTC.

This clonotype was detected ten times or more. The chain employs TRBV18 and TRBJ2-7; no clear D gene. Trimming removed 3 bases at V and 0 bases at J, with 9 bases between. This CDR3 has 14 residues. From germline, CDR1 is KGHSH and CDR2 LQKENI. The CDR3 coding sequence is TGTGCCAGCTCACCCCTCGACACCTCCTACGAGCAGTACTTC. Translated: CASSPLDTSYEQYF.

This chain connects TRBV5-1 to TRBJ2-5, with D uncertain. This CDR3 contains 13 residues. Trimming left V 0 bases short and J 3 bases short, with 6 bases between. The germline V gene has CDR1 SGHRS and CDR2 YFSETQ. The CDR3 bases are TGCGCCAGCAGCTTGGGAGGAAAAGAGACCCAGTACTTC. As protein: CASSLGGKETQYF.